These 2 T cell receptor beta chains came from one sample sequenced in a study of OX40 agonist ivuxolimab in advanced cancers. TCRdb's table, derived via immunoSEQ multiplex PCR, lists solely in-frame clones and lacks some. The table lists 65,000 to 100,000 clones, about 90% of them singletons. The sample consisted of CD4+ or CD8+ T cells sorted from blood, taken in a trial of the OX40 agonist ivuxolimab. Receptors were obtained from an adult with an advanced solid tumor such as melanoma, head and neck, liver or kidney cancer.

J is TRBJ1-4 and V is TRBV4-1, with unresolved D. This CDR3 has 15 amino acids. V gave up 3 bases and J gave up 0 bases, with 8 bases separating them. Germline V gene lookup returns CDR1 MGHRA and CDR2 YSYEKL. The chain's CDR3 is CASSHAGATNEKLFF. Here the CDR3 DNA reads TGCGCCAGCAGCCATGCAGGAGCAACTAATGAAAAACTGTTTTTT.

This chain joins TRBV19 and TRBJ1-6, with TRBD1 matching over 11 bases. The CDR3 is 13 amino acids. With 4 bases clipped from V and 10 bases from J, the junction kept 0 bases outside the gene matches. The germline CDR1 and CDR2 sequences are LNHDA and SQIVND (reference sequence). The CDR3 protein is CASSRDRGSPLHF. In DNA form, the CDR3 reads TGTGCCAGTAGTAGGGACAGGGGGTCACCCCTCCACTTT.